One sample yielded the 20 T cell receptor beta chains listed below, sequenced in a study of blood T cell repertoires in COVID-19. The data were produced by immunoSEQ multiplex PCR, yet TCRdb's version contains in-frame clones alone and is incomplete. The table shows fewer than 180,000 clones, with around 85% occurring only once. The sample taken for sequencing was peripheral blood. These receptors all come from a man between 65 and 80 years old with acute or convalescent COVID-19.

The chain employs TRBV28 and TRBJ1-3; D unresolved. Trimming pared 2 bases from V and 1 base from J, leaving 3 bases between. The germline CDR1 and CDR2 sequences are MDHEN and SYDVKM. The length of the CDR3 is 13 residues. The CDR3 DNA reads as TGTGCCAGCAGTTTACCTTCTGGAAACACCATATATTTT. Translated: CASSLPSGNTIYF. The variable domain in full, completed from reference TRBV28 and TRBJ1-3, reads DVKVTQSSRYLVKRTGEKVFLECVQDMDHENMFWYRQDPGLGLRLIYFSYDVKMKEKGDIPEGYSVSREKKERFSLILESASTNQTSMYLCASSLPSGNTIYFGEGSWLTVV.

The chain combines TRBV15 with TRBJ2-5; weak D call: TRBD1 (5 bases). Per the germline V gene, CDR1 is LNHNV and CDR2 is YYDKDF (reference sequence). CDR3 length: 12 residues. Trimming took 1 base from V and 5 from J, leaving 5 bases between them. For the CDR3, the DNA is TGTGCCACCAGCAGAGCAGGGGAGACCCAGTACTTC. Amino acids: CATSRAGETQYF.

This clone came up once. This rearrangement joins TRBV7-6 to TRBJ2-1; 7 bases fit TRBD1. The V and J ends lost 3 bases and 2 bases, in that order; junction bases with no gene match: 13. Germline assignment: CDR1 SGHVS and CDR2 FNYEAQ. The CDR3 totals 18 residues. The CDR3: CASSFRVPQGVAYNEQFF. CDR3 bases: TGTGCCAGCAGCTTTCGCGTTCCCCAGGGGGTGGCCTACAATGAGCAGTTCTTC.

Here the CDR3 reads CATILGGATNEKLFF. The CDR3 coding sequence is TGTGCCACCATCCTCGGGGGTGCAACTAATGAAAAACTGTTTTTT. The chain joins TRBV6-6 to TRBJ1-4; TRBD1 might be the D (5 bases). This CDR3 spans 15 amino acids. Looked up from germline, CDR1 is MNHNY and CDR2 is SVGAGI (reference sequence). V lost 10 bases, J lost 0 bases, and 15 bases lay in between.

V usage is TRBV15 and J usage is TRBJ2-3, with D perhaps matching TRBD2 (6 bases). V lost 3 bases to trimming and J lost 2 bases, with 9 bases between them. The germline V gene has CDR1 LNHNV and CDR2 YYDKDF (reference sequence). The CDR3 is 14 amino acids. The CDR3 DNA is TGTGCCACCAGCAGCGGGAGCCTCACAGATACGCAGTATTTT. This gives the protein CATSSGSLTDTQYF.

This chain uses TRBV4-3 with TRBJ1-2; tentatively, D is TRBD1 (5 bases). V gave up 3 bases and J gave up 8 bases, with 16 bases separating them. The germline gives CDR1 LGHNA, CDR2 YSLEER. The CDR3 has 14 amino acids. CDR3 amino acids: CASSQAQGTVGYTF. Here the CDR3 DNA reads TGCGCCAGCAGCCAGGCTCAGGGAACAGTCGGCTACACCTTC.

J is TRBJ2-1 and V is TRBV5-1; a weak D match, TRBD1 (5 bases). The V end was cut by 3 bases, the J end by 3 bases, with 13 bases between. CDR3 size: 15 residues. Germline CDR1 reads SGHRS; CDR2 reads YFSETQ. CDR3 region: CASSSMDRGYNEQFF. The CDR3 DNA reads as TGCGCCAGCAGCTCCATGGATAGGGGCTACAATGAGCAGTTCTTC.

This rearrangement joins TRBV25-1 to TRBJ2-7; D gene unclear. Trimming left V 8 bases short and J 7 bases short, with 12 bases between. The CDR3 totals 11 residues. CDR1 is MGHDK, CDR2 SYGVNS, per germline. For the CDR3, the DNA is TGTGCCAGCGCTAATTCCAAAGAGCAGTACTTC. Amino acid sequence: CASANSKEQYF.

The chain uses TRBV5-6 and TRBJ1-6; 7 bases are shared with TRBD1. The CDR3 has 16 amino acids. The junction had 13 bases not matched to a gene; V was cut back by 4 bases and J by 9 bases. Germline V gene lookup returns CDR1 SGHDT and CDR2 YYEEEE. For the CDR3, the DNA is TGTGCCAGCAGCGAAAAGACAGGGAAGCTGATTTCACCCCTCCACTTT. Translating gives CASSEKTGKLISPLHF.

The rearrangement uses TRBV2 and TRBJ2-1, with TRBD1 matching over 8 bases. Looked up from germline, CDR1 is SNHLY and CDR2 is FYNNEI. The V segment lost 5 bases and the J segment 10 bases; nucleotides outside the gene matches: 4. The CDR3 covers 12 residues. CDR3 DNA: TGTGCCAGCAGTTTACAGGGGGGCGAGCAGTTCTTC. Its translation: CASSLQGGEQFF.

The chain has TRBV4-2 and TRBJ2-7, with 10 bases aligning to TRBD1. Per the germline V gene, CDR1 is LGHNA and CDR2 is YNFKEQ. This CDR3 is 15 amino acids long. With V trimmed by 0 bases and J by 6 bases, 5 bases remained unmatched. The CDR3 loop is CASSQERDRGPEQYF. For the CDR3, the DNA is TGTGCCAGCAGCCAAGAAAGGGACAGGGGACCCGAGCAGTACTTC.

V and J are TRBV6-2 or TRBV6-3 and TRBJ2-5; TRBD2 matches 14 bases. The CDR3 covers 14 residues. V trimming: 6 bases; J trimming: 7 bases; junction bases outside the gene matches: 4. The germline CDR1 and CDR2 sequences are MNHEY and SVGEGT. The CDR3 DNA reads TGTGCCAGCAGACCTGGACTAGCGGGAGGGACCCAGTACTTC. This encodes CASRPGLAGGTQYF.

The V and J genes are TRBV6-5 and TRBJ2-7; D might be TRBD1 (5 bases). CDR3 size: 15 residues. Trimming left V 0 bases short and J 6 bases short, with 15 bases between. CDR1 and CDR2 from the germline V gene are MNHEY and SVGAGI. The CDR3 is CASSYSGQGEREQYF. CDR3 sequence (DNA): TGTGCCAGCAGTTACTCCGGGCAGGGTGAACGCGAGCAGTACTTC.

The chain combines TRBV28 with TRBJ1-5, with TRBD1 matching 7 bases. The germline gives CDR1 MDHEN, CDR2 SYDVKM. Trimming cost V 5 bases and J 0 bases; bases outside gene matches: 7. This CDR3 has 16 residues. DNA of the CDR3: TGTGCCAGCAGTCAGTACCAGGGGGATAGCAATCAGCCCCAGCATTTT. Translating gives CASSQYQGDSNQPQHF.

As DNA, the CDR3 is TGTGCCAGCAGCACCCTTTTAAACAGGGGTAAGGGAGCCAAAAACATTCAGTACTTC. This sequence encodes CASSTLLNRGKGAKNIQYF. The chain carries TRBV21-1 and TRBJ2-4; the table's TRBD1 call for D was not verified on the DNA. TRBV21-1 is a pseudogene segment. CDR3 length: 19 residues.

The genes are TRBV7-6 and TRBJ2-3; D remains ambiguous. V lost 7 bases, J lost 0 bases, and 11 bases lay in between. Germline values: CDR1 SGHVS, CDR2 FNYEAQ. The CDR3 totals 14 residues. CDR3 protein: CASTRAASTDTQYF. The CDR3, as DNA: TGTGCCAGCACCCGCGCGGCCAGCACAGATACGCAGTATTTT.

The rearrangement joins TRBV2 to TRBJ2-2; 7 bases map to TRBD2. Looked up from germline, CDR1 is SNHLY and CDR2 is FYNNEI. With 6 bases clipped from V and 2 bases from J, the junction kept 3 bases outside the gene matches. The CDR3 consists of 14 residues. The CDR3 reads CASRAGVNTGELFF. The CDR3 coding sequence is TGTGCCAGCAGGGCGGGGGTAAACACCGGGGAGCTGTTTTTT.

The rearrangement links TRBV28 to TRBJ1-1, with 8 nucleotides matching TRBD1. CDR1 and CDR2 from the germline V gene are MDHEN and SYDVKM. V gave up 7 bases and J gave up 5 bases; unmatched junction bases: 9. The CDR3 has 14 amino acids. In nucleotides, the CDR3 is TGTGCCAGCAACGCCGGACAGGGTTATACTGAAGCTTTCTTT. Translating it yields CASNAGQGYTEAFF.

The chain has TRBV7-2 and TRBJ2-5; no clear D. CDR1 is SGHTA and CDR2 is FQGNSA in the germline V gene. Between the trimmed V and J ends, which lost 2 bases and 4 bases, there was a span of 14 bases. This CDR3 has 15 residues. In DNA form, the CDR3 reads TGTGCCAGCAGCTTAATAGAAGCGTCCGGAGAGACCCAGTACTTC. Translating it yields CASSLIEASGETQYF.

V is TRBV18 and J is TRBJ1-2; possibly TRBD1 for D (6 bases). Germline V gene lookup returns CDR1 KGHSH and CDR2 LQKENI. V was trimmed by 1 base and J by 0 bases, leaving 9 bases between them. The CDR3 extends over 15 amino acids. The CDR3 spells CASSPREGANYGYTF. The CDR3 nucleotides read TGTGCCAGCTCACCACGAGAGGGGGCTAACTATGGCTACACCTTC.